The clone carrying this T cell receptor beta chain is categorized as medium-sized (0.01 to 0.1%). Its antigen is still unknown. Deletions cut 1 base from V and 5 bases from J, with 6 bases between. Germline CDR1 reads SGHDT; CDR2 reads YYEEEE. CDR3 length: 12 amino acids. TRB rearrangements spanning V, D and J were amplified using mixed TRB-A/B primers. Using its own MiXCR run on the multiplex PCR reads, TCRdb lists one record per CDR3 protein. The sample lists 1,000 to 1,500 distinct CDR3 sequences, 26% occurring once. These data come from a study of T cell repertoires in aging, cancer and after chemotherapy. About the study: Six age groups, ranging from 30 or younger to 70 or older, included the donors. Patients with chronic lymphocytic leukemia were sampled before and after fludarabine- or bendamustine-based chemotherapy. Study outcomes and limitations: Hematological cancer patients had lymphoid organ infiltration that may impair thymic emigration or T cell expansion. No conclusions about immunological memory after chemotherapy can be drawn from the repertoire data.

Amplification of TCR beta used genomic DNA extracted from peripheral blood. The sequence derives from a human donor with a blood cancer. Sequencing was done on a sample of blood. The gene calls are TRBV5-6 and TRBJ1-1; D is unresolved. The CDR3 protein is CASSLRLTEAFF. The DNA of the CDR3 is TGTGCCAGCAGCTTGAGACTGACTGAAGCTTTCTTT.